This T cell receptor beta chain was identified during a study of T cells after yellow fever vaccination. This clonotype was recorded a few times. The germline gives CDR1 ENHRY, CDR2 SYGVKD. Trimming stripped 2 bases from V and 7 bases from J, with 11 bases between. There are 14 residues in the CDR3. TCRdb ran MiXCR on the 5' RACE reads and lists one entry per CDR3 protein. The sample comprises about 630,000 distinct CDR3 sequences, roughly 12% of which are singletons, and about 15% rests with the top ten. The sample was PBMCs, taken on the day of the yellow fever booster vaccination. The receptor was derived from a man aged 30-40 years who received the YFV17D yellow fever vaccine. The V gene is TRBV10-3, the J gene TRBJ2-2, with a weak D call TRBD2 (5 bases). CDR3 in DNA: TGTGCCATCAGTGAGACATTTGAGGGCGGGGAGCTGTTTTTT. This sequence encodes CAISETFEGGELFF.